This TCR beta chain was identified during a study of T cells in Graves' hyperthyroidism and ophthalmopathy. The CDR3 covers 15 residues. Germline lookup yields CDR1 MNHEY and CDR2 SVGEGT. As for this clonotype: No antigen is known for it. The junction and the germline gene differ at one end; a read error may be behind it.

Study results and limitations: The model forecast ophthalmopathy, anticipating it by a median approximately 6.1 months before onset.

What was amplified from RNA transcripts were TCR beta CDR3 regions. An initial round of RT-PCR targeting the TCR CDR3 relied on the HTBI primer set. MiXCR, run by TCRdb on the multiplex PCR reads, gives a single entry per CDR3 protein. The sample records 400,000 to 550,000 distinct CDR3 sequences, approximately 25% being singletons. J is TRBJ2-7 and V is TRBV6-2 or TRBV6-3, with TRBD1 matching 7 bases. This sequence was found in a woman aged 25 to 39 with Graves' ophthalmopathy. The material sequenced was blood. CDR3 DNA: TGTGCCAGCAGCCAGACAGGGACGGCTTCTCACGAGCAGTGCTTC. This codes for CASSQTGTASHEQCF.